This T cell receptor beta chain was captured in a study of CD8 T cells in Susac syndrome. Turning to the study itself: Intravenous immunoglobulin alone or corticosteroids were being given to patients with Susac syndrome at blood draw, unless they were therapy-naive.

Germline-derived CDR1 and CDR2 are LGHNA and YNFKEQ. With 0 bases removed from V and 7 bases from J, the gap between germline ends came to 13 bases. The CDR3 totals 15 residues. An amount of RNA that ranged from about 0.45 to 1 ug was reverse transcribed with random hexamers. TCR beta CDR3 was amplified by immunoSEQ covering 54 Vbeta and 13 Jbeta. TCRdb reanalysed the immunoSEQ multiplex PCR reads using MiXCR and keeps one entry per CDR3 protein. The data contain under 150,000 distinct CDR3 sequences, approximately 95% of them singletons. The patients with Susac syndrome were individuals who fulfilled the recently defined diagnostic criteria for disease that was either definite or probable. TEMRA cells were FACS-enriched, and CD8+ and CD4+ T cells were isolated negatively.

The rearrangement links TRBV4-2 to TRBJ1-5; D is perhaps TRBD1 (5 bases). This clonotype originated in a human donor with Susac syndrome. The sequenced material came from CD4+ T cells from PBMCs. As DNA, the CDR3 is TGTGCCAGCAGCCAAGATCTTGGGGGGACCCAGCCCCAGCATTTT. This encodes CASSQDLGGTQPQHF.